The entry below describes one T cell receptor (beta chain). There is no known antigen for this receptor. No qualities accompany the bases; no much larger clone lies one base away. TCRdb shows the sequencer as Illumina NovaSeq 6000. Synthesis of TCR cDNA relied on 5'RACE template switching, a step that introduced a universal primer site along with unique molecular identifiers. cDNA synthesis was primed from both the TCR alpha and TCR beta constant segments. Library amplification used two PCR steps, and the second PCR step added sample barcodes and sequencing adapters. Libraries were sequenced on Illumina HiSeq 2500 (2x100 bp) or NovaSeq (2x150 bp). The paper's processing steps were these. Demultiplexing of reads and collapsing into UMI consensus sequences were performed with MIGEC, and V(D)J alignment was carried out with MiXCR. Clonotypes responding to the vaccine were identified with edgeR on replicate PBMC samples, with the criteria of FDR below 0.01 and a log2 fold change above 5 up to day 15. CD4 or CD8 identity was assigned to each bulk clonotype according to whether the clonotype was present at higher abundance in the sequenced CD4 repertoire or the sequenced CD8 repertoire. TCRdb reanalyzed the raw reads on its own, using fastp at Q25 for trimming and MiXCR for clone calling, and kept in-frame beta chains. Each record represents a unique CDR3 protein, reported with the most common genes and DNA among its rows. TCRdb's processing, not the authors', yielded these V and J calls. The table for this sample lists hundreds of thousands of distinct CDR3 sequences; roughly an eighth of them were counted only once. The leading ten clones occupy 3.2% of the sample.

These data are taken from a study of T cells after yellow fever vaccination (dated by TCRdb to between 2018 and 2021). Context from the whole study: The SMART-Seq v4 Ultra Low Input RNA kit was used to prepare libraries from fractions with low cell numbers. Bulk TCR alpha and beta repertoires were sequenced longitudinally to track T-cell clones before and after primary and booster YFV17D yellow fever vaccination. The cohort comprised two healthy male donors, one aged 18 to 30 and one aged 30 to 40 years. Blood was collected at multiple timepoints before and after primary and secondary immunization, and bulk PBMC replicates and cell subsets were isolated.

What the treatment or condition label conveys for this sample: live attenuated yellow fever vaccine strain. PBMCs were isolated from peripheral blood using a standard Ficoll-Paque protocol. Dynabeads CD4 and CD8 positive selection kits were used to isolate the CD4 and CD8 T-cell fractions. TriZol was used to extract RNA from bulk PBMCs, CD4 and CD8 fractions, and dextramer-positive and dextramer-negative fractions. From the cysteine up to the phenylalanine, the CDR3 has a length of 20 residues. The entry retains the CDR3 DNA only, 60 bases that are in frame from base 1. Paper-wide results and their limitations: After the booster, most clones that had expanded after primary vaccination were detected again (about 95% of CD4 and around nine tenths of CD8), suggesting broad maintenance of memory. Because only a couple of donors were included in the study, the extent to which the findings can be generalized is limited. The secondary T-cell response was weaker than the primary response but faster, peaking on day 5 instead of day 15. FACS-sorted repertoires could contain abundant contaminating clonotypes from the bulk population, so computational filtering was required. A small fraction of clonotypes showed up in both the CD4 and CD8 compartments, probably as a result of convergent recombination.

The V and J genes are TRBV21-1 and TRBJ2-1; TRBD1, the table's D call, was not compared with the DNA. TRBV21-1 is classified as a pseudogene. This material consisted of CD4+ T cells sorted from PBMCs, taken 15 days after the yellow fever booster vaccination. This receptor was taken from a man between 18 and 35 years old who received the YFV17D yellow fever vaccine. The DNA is TGTGCCAGCAGCAAAAATGGGGACAGGGAAGGTCCTCGGTCCTACAATGAGCAGTTCTTC. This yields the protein CASSKNGDREGPRSYNEQFF.